This TCR beta chain was captured by sequencing in a study of cytomegalovirus exposure and HLA in healthy donors (dated by TCRdb to the late 2010s). Broadly, across the study: An earlier analysis of some 600 of the donors reported approximately 280 Gb of sequence data and roughly 120 million unique TCR beta sequences obtained from about 179 million T cells. Because of strong linkage in the cohort, four to six DR-DQ haplotypes were treated as single units for association and clustering. To predict cytomegalovirus infection status, the study brought together high-throughput TCR immunosequencing, statistical association of individual TCRs with disease status, and machine learning. The T cell repertoires of 666 subjects were profiled by immunosequencing and related to cytomegalovirus serostatus. In addition to the first cohort of about 650 subjects, a separate validation cohort of approximately 110 different subjects was used. Alongside the repertoire data, information on donor age, sex, ethnicity and CMV serostatus was compiled. Every repertoire in the discovery cohort had been generated on one and the same sequencing platform. Typing coverage varied by locus: 629-630 donors for A, B, C, DRB1 and DQB1; roughly 510 for DQA1; about 600 for DPA1; approximately 490 for DPB1. On average, roughly 250,000 unique TCR beta nucleotide sequences were sequenced per donor among about 400 genotyped donors of the cohort, with roughly 20% of those sequences being non-productive. The aim of the study was to test whether cataloging public T cell receptors could identify signatures of past pathogen exposure. HLA typing covered class I and class II loci at four-digit resolution. An earlier analysis of some 600 of the donors applied high-throughput TCR beta sequencing to assess whether each TCR beta V gene segment acted as functional or pseudogenic. A later genetic analysis used genome-wide SNP genotypes for about three fifths of the 666 donors, treating that subset as a discovery cohort. Roughly 300 gigabases of sequencing data and 91 million or so unique TCR sequences made up an early release that covered nearly 650 HLA-typed donors. Rather than drawing on any new phenotypic data, the later analysis identified candidate immune exposures from TCR beta sequences and the way those sequences occurred across donors. To study patterns of TCR occurrence, a later analysis re-analyzed previously published TCR beta repertoires from several hundred donors and added high-resolution HLA genotyping. Of the approximately 400 genotyped donors, 65% to 90% were placed in the genetic ancestry cluster associated with self-reported Caucasian donors.

This clone was seen once. This receptor's antigen is unknown. Base qualities are not provided; no much larger clone lies one nucleotide away. The cohort consisted of 666 healthy bone marrow donors. All cohort members were sampled while nominally healthy, although unrecorded immune exposures were likely present. The donor tested CMV seropositive and was one of the 289 seropositive cohort members. Each donor provided a peripheral blood sample, and peripheral blood mononuclear cells were used for TCR beta sequencing. The Qiagen DNeasy Blood Extraction Kit was used to extract genomic DNA from the blood cell samples. Libraries came from the immunoSEQ multiplex PCR assay. For the multiplex PCR, a mixture combining 60 forward primers for TCR Vbeta segments and 13 reverse primers for TCR Jbeta segments was used. Amplification of the CDR3 region of rearranged TCR beta genes was performed with a multiplex PCR assay on genomic DNA. The amplified TCR beta libraries were sequenced on the Illumina HiSeq System as 87-base-pair reads. In the original analysis: Across the 500 to 750 repertoires, a later analysis counted around 80 million unique TCR beta chains, roughly 11 million of which were shared by at least two donors. A nearest-neighbor algorithm error-corrected the raw reads and collapsed the reads into unique sequences, merging closely related sequences to remove PCR and sequencing errors. CDR3 sequences were aligned to IMGT reference sequences to assign V, D and J gene segments. For a sequence to be retained, a match of at least six nucleotides was required to both a V gene segment and a J gene segment. A rearrangement was called productive if the CDR3 had no stop codons and remained in frame with V and J, and every other rearrangement was called non-productive. CDR3 was defined by IMGT convention, running from the second conserved V-encoded cysteine to the conserved J-encoded phenylalanine. The earlier analysis of some 580 of the donors excluded any sequence lacking an unambiguous match to a single V gene segment. In an earlier analysis of about 590 of the donors, a V segment was called functional when productive rearrangements were above 56.7%, and segregating when the standard deviation between donors exceeded 5%. A statistical classification framework was developed to diagnose cytomegalovirus status using the catalog of TCR beta chain sequences. V and J gene assignment, in a later analysis, came from comparing TCR nucleotide sequences with IMGT/GENE-DB human TR gene sequences. In a later analysis, CDR3 sequences and most-parsimonious VDJ recombination scenarios were assigned using the TCRdist pipeline. In a later analysis, each TCR beta chain was defined by its CDR3 amino acid sequence together with its V-gene family, and reads lacking a unique V-gene family were excluded. In a later analysis, approximately 640 highly shared, low-generation-probability nucleotide sequences were removed to address suspected cross-contamination and a sequencing artifact. In a later analysis, a clonal expansion index was calculated for each public chain from normalized within-repertoire ranks of inferred template counts. In a later analysis, generation probabilities were computed with a VDJ recombination model fitted to out-of-frame rearrangements, and the resulting probabilities were checked against IGoR. In a later analysis, hypergeometric tests were used to score TCR-TCR, TCR-HLA and TCR-CMV co-occurrence, with a repertoire-size bias correction applied to TCR pairs. In a later analysis, false discovery rates were estimated by permuting HLA or CMV assignments 20 times. A later analysis grouped co-occurring TCRs with DBSCAN, adding TCRdist sequence similarity when clustering within HLA-allele-positive subsets. Co-occurrence clustering excluded repertoires with fewer than 30,000 or more than 120,000 public chains, plus five with anomalous nucleotide sharing. As stored in TCRdb, this immuneACCESS dataset retains in-frame rearrangements with V and J assigned. A fraction of the clones does not appear; measured against another copy, unresolved V genes explain less than half of the discrepancy, and the remainder lacks a known reason. The DNA gave D and trimming, while V, J and clone size come from that table. The sample profile shows approximately 190,000 clones; over 80% of them were found once. The top ten constitute about 5.7% of the sample.

Overall results and qualifications from the work: In an earlier analysis of some 500 of the donors, most TCR beta V segments appeared in productive rearrangements about 90% or about 30% of the time, broadly matching IMGT annotations. Correlated functional status among segregating V segments might reflect linkage disequilibrium, but an unknown experimental factor could not be ruled out. The study listed 164 TCR beta chains as associated with cytomegalovirus. In vitro tests confirmed that a few of the cytomegalovirus-associated TCR beta chains recognize cytomegalovirus antigens. Some IMGT-functional V segments, including TRBV6-2 and TRBV6-3, could not be distinguished by the 87-base-pair reads and were therefore excluded. The earlier analysis of some 540 of the donors excluded some 16 rarely observed V segments, including chromosome 9 orphons, because counts were too low. The classifier was reported to diagnose cytomegalovirus status with high specificity and sensitivity in both the original cohort and the validation cohort. Because HLA typing was unavailable for some donors at each locus, only the typed subset was used in association tests. A further reported finding was that TCR beta sequences accurately predicted the HLA-A and HLA-B alleles for most subjects in the first cohort. According to a later analysis, TCR association rates differed among HLA loci, with DRB1 alleles showing the most associated TCRs and HLA-C alleles showing the fewest. A later analysis found that most CMV-associated TCR beta chains appeared HLA-restricted, with HLA associations seemingly driven largely by CMV exposure. The authors suggested that the approach could potentially be generalized to other disease states and immunological phenotypes. For the cohort, immune exposure information was limited to CMV serostatus. Only TCR beta chains were sequenced in this cohort, and the absence of alpha or paired-chain data limited detectable features. The sequencing pipeline was judged likely to have produced a cluster of highly shared sequence variants as a technical artifact. A later genetic analysis reported fewer N-insertions in productive TCRs among donors in an Asian-associated ancestry cluster than the 666-donor mean. The presence/absence analyses assumed that sequencing depth was roughly uniform across donors, and that assumption may not be true. In a later analysis, HLA-associated TCR beta chains were found to be more clonally expanded and to have lower generation probabilities than equally common non-associated chains. Most TCR sequences were observed very rarely across donors, whereas some public TCRs were present in many individuals. When HLA alleles, especially DR and DQ, strongly co-occurred, attributing TCR associations to individual alleles was difficult. In a later analysis, 15,000 to 20,000 TCR beta sequences were associated with specific HLA alleles at a false discovery rate of 0.05. An association between a missense DCLRE1C variant and V-gene and J-gene trimming of TCR beta chains was found in a later genetic analysis and replicated in an independent cohort. In a later analysis, several top co-occurrence clusters were reported to appear linked to parvovirus B19, influenza, CMV and Epstein-Barr virus.

The CDR3 holds 16 amino acids from the cysteine to the phenylalanine. The read is trimmed to its CDR3 DNA, 48 bases read in frame from base 1. CDR1 and CDR2 are read off the germline V gene (reference sequence) as MNHNY and SVGAGI. V and J lose 6 bases and 3 bases, and a span of 15 bases separates them. Here the chain combines TRBV6-6 and TRBJ2-6; the D segment cannot be called with confidence. The sample consisted of PBMCs. This TCR came from a man aged 35-49 years in good health and CMV-seropositive. The DNA reads TGTGCCAGCAGCCGCCCCGGCGGTGATGGGGCCAACGTCCTGACTTTC. Translation gives CASSRPGGDGANVLTF.